Included here is one TCR beta chain sequence, with context. Its antigen remains unknown. This sample is part of a study of PD-1 blockade in classical Hodgkin lymphoma. Study-wide points: The CD4+ diversity rise by C4D1 was clearest in complete responders. The study reported lower baseline TCR diversity in newly diagnosed patients than in healthy donors.

The CDR3 totals 16 residues. From germline, CDR1 is MGHRA and CDR2 YSYEKL. V was clipped by 2 bases and J by 5 bases, with 16 bases between them. Each patient's relapse followed autologous stem cell transplantation, and brentuximab vedotin exposure varied. This table comes from immunoSEQ multiplex PCR, and its TCRdb copy is limited to in-frame clones, with some not included. The sample carries fewer than 25,000 clones, about 82% recorded once. V and J are TRBV4-1 and TRBJ1-5; tentatively, D is TRBD1 (6 bases). The source material was peripheral blood mononuclear cells (PBMCs), sampled before the second cycle of nivolumab. The origin of this receptor is a human donor with classical Hodgkin lymphoma. The CDR3 region has the DNA TGCGCCAGCAGCCAATTAGGCCAGGGGCGGGATCAGCCCCAGCATTTT. It yields the protein CASSQLGQGRDQPQHF.